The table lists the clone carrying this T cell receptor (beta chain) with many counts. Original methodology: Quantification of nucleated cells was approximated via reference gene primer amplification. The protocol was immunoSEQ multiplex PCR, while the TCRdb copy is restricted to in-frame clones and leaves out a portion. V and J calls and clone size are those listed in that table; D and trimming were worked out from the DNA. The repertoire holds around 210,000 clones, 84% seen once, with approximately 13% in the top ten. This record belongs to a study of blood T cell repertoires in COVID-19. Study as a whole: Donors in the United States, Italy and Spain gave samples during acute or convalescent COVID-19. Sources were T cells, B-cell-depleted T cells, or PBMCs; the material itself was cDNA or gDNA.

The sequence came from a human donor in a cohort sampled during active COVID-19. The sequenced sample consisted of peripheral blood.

CDR3 region: CASSLGRQETQYF. Written as DNA, the CDR3 is TGTGCCAGCAGCTTGGGCAGGCAAGAGACCCAGTACTTC. The V gene is TRBV7-6, the J gene TRBJ2-5; D is unclear. The CDR3 totals 13 residues. Germline-derived CDR1 and CDR2 are SGHVS and FNYEAQ. V was pared by 3 bases and J by 2 bases, with 7 bases between.